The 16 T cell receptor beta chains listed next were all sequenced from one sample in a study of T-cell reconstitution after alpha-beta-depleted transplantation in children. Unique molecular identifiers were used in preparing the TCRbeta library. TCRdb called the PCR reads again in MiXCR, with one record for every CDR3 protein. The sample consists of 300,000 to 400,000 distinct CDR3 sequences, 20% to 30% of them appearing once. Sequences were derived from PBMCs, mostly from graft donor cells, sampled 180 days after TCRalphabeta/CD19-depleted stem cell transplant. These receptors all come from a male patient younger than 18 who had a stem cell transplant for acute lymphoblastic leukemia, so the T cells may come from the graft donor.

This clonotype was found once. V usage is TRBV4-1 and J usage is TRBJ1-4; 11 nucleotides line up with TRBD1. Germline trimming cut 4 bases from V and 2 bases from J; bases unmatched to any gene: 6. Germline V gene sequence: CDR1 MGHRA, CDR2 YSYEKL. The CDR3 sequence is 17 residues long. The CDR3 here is CASSPPGTGGTNEKLFF. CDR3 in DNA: TGCGCCAGCAGCCCCCCCGGGACAGGGGGGACTAATGAAAAACTGTTTTTT.

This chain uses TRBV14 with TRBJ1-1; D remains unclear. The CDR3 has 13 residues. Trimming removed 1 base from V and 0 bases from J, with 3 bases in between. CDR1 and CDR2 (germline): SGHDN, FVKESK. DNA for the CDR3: TGTGCCAGCAGCCAAGCAGTGAACACTGAAGCTTTCTTT. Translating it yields CASSQAVNTEAFF.

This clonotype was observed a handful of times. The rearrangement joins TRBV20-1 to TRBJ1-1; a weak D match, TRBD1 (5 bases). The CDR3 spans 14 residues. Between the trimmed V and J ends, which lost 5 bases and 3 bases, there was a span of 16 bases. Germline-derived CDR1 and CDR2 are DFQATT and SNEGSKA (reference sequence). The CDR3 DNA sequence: TGCAGTGCTGGGGGGGTACAGGACTACACTGAAGCTTTCTTT. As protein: CSAGGVQDYTEAFF.

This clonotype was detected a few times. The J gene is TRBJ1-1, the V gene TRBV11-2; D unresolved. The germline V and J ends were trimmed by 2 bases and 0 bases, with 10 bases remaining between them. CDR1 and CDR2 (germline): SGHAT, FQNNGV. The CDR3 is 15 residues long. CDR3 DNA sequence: TGTGCCAGCAGCTTACAATCCACGATGAACACTGAAGCTTTCTTT. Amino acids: CASSLQSTMNTEAFF.

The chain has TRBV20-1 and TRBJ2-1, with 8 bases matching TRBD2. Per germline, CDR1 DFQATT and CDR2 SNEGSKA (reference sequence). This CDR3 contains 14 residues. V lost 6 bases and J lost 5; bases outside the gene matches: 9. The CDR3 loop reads CSANVGRVHNEQFF. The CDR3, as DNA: TGCAGTGCAAACGTCGGGAGGGTCCACAATGAGCAGTTCTTC.

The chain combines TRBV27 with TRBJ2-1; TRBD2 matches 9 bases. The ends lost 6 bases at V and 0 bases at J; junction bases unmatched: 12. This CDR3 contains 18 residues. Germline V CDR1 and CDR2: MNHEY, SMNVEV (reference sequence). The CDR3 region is CASSRLAAVWGSYNEQFF. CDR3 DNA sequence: TGTGCCAGCAGCCGACTAGCGGCTGTCTGGGGCTCCTACAATGAGCAGTTCTTC.

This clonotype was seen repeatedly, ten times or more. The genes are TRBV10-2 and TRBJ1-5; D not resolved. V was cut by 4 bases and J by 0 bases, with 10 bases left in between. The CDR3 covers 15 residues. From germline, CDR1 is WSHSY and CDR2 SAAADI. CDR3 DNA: TGCGCCAGCAGTGTGGGCAGACTTAGCAATCAGCCCCAGCATTTT. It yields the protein CASSVGRLSNQPQHF.

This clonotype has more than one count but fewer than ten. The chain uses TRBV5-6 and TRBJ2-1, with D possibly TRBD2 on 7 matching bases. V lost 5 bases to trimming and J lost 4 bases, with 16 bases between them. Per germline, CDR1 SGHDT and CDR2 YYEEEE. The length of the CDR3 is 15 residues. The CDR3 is CASREQGGRYNEQFF. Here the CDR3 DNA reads TGTGCCAGCAGGGAACAGGGAGGGCGATACAATGAGCAGTTCTTC.

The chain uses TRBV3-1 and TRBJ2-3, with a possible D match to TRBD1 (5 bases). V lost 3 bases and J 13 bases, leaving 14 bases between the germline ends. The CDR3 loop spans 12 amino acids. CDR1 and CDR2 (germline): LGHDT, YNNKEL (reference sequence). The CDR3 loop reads CASSHEAGKKYF. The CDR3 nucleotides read TGTGCCAGCAGCCATGAGGCAGGGAAGAAGTATTTT.

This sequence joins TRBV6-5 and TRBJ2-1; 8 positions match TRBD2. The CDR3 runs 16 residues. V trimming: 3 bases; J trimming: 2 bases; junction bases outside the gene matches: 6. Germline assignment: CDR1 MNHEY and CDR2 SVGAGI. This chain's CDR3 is CASSYKRETPYNEQFF. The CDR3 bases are TGTGCCAGCAGTTATAAGCGGGAGACTCCCTACAATGAGCAGTTCTTC.

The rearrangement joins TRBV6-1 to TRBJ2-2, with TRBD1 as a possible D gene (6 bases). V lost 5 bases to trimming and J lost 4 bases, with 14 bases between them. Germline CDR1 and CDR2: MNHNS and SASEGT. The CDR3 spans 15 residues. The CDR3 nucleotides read TGTGCCAGCAGTACACAGGGATCCGGCACCGGGGAGCTGTTTTTT. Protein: CASSTQGSGTGELFF.

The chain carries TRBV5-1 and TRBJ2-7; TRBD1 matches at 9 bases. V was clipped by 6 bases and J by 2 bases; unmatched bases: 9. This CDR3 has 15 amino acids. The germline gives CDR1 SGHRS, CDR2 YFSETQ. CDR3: CASTLGQGPPYEQYF. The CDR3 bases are TGCGCCAGCACCCTAGGACAGGGGCCCCCCTACGAGCAGTACTTC.

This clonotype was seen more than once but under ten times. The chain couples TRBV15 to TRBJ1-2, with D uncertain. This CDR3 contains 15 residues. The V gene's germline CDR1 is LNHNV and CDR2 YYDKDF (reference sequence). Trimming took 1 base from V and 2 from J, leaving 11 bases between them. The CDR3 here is CATSRAGSGNYGYTF. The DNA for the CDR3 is TGTGCCACCAGCAGAGCCGGTTCGGGGAACTATGGCTACACCTTC.

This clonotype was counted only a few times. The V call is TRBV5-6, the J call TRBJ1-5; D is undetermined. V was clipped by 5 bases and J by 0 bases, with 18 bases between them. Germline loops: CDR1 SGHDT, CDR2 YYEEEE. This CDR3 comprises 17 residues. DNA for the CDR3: TGTGCCAGCAGTTCGACCCACAGTGGATATAGCAATCAGCCCCAGCATTTT. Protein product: CASSSTHSGYSNQPQHF. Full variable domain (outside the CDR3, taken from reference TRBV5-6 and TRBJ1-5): DAGVTQSPTHLIKTRGQQVTLRCSPKSGHDTVSWYQQALGQGPQFIFQYYEEEERQRGNFPDRFSGHQFPNYSSELNVNALLLGDSALYLCASSSTHSGYSNQPQHFGDGTRLSIL.

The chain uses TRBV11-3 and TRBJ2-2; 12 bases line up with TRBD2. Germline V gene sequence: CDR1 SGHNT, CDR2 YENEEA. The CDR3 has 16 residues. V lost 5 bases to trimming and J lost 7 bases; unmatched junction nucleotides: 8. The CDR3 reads CASSLGLAGINGELFF. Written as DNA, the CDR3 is TGTGCCAGCAGCCTCGGACTAGCGGGAATAAACGGGGAGCTGTTTTTT.

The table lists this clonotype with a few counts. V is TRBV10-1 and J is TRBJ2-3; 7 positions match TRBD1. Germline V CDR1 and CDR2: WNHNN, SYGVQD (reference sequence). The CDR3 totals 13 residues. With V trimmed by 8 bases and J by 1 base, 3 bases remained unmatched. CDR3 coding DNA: TGCGCCAGCTACGGGACAGGCACAGATACGCAGTATTTT. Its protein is CASYGTGTDTQYF.